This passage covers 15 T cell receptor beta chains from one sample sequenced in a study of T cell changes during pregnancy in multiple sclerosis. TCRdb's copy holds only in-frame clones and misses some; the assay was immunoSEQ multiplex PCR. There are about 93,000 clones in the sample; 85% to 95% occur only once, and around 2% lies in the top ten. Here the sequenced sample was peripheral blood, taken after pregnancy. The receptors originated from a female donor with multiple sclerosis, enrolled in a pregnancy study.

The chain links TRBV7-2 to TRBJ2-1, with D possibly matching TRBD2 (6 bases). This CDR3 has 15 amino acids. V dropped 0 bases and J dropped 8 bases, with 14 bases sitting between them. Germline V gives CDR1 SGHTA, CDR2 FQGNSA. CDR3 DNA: TGTGCCAGCAGCTTAGCTCCGGGAGTTAGCGATGAGCAGTTCTTC. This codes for CASSLAPGVSDEQFF.

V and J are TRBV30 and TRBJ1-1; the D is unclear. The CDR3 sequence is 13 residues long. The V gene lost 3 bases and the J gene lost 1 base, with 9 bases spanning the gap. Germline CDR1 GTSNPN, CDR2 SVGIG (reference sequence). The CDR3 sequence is CAWRSGPNTEAFF. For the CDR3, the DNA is TGTGCCTGGAGAAGTGGGCCGAACACTGAAGCTTTCTTT.

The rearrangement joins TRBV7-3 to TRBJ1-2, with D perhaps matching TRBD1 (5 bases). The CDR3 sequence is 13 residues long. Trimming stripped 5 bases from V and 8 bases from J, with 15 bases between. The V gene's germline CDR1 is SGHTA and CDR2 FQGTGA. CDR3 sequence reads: CASSVGGGTGYTF. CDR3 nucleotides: TGTGCCAGCAGCGTCGGGGGGGGTACGGGCTACACCTTC.

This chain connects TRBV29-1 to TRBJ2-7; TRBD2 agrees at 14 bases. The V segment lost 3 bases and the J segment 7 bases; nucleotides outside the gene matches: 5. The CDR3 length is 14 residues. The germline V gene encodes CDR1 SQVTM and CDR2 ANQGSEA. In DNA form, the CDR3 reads TGCAGCGTTGACGGGACTAGCGGGAGTCATGAGCAGTACTTC. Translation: CSVDGTSGSHEQYF.

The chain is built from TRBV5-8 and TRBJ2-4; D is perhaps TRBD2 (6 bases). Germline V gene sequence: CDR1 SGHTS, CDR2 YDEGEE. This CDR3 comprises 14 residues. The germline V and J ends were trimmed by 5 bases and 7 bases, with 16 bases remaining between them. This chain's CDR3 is CASRGVRGMNIQYF. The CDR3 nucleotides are TGTGCCAGCAGGGGAGTTCGGGGGATGAACATTCAGTACTTC.

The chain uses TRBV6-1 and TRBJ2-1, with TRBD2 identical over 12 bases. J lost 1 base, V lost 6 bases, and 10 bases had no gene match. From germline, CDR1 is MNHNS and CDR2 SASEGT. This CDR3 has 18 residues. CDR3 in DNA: TGTGCCAGCAGGGAACGGCTAGCGGGAGGGCCATCCTACAATGAGCAGTTCTTC. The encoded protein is CASRERLAGGPSYNEQFF.

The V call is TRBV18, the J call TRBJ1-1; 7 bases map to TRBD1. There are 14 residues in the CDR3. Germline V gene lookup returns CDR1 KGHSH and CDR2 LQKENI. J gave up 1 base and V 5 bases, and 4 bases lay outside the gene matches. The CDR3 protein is CASSDRVENTEAFF. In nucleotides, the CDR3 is TGTGCCAGCTCAGACAGGGTGGAGAACACTGAAGCTTTCTTT.

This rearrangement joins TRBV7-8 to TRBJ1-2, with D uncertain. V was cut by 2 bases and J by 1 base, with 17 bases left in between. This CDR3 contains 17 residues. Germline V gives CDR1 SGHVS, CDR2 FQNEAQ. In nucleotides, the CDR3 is TGTGCCAGCAGCTTAAATTCGGCCCCTGAGGGTAACTATGGCTACACCTTC. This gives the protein CASSLNSAPEGNYGYTF.

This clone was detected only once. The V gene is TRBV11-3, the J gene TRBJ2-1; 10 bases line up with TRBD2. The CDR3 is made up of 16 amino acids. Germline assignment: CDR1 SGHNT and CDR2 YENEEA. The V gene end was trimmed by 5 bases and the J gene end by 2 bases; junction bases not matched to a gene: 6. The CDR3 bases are TGTGCCAGCAGCGAACGGACTAGCGGAGCCTACAATGAGCAGTTCTTC. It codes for CASSERTSGAYNEQFF.

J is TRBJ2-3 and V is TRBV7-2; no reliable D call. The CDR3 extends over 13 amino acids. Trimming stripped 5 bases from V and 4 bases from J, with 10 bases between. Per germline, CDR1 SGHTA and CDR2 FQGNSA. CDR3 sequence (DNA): TGTGCCAGCAGCCTTCCTGGCTCAGATACGCAGTATTTT. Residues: CASSLPGSDTQYF. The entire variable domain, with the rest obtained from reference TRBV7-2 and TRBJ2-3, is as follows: GAGVSQSPSNKVTEKGKDVELRCDPISGHTALYWYRQSLGQGLEFLIYFQGNSAPDKSGLPSDRFSAERTGGSVSTLTIQRTQQEDSAVYLCASSLPGSDTQYFGPGTRLTVL.

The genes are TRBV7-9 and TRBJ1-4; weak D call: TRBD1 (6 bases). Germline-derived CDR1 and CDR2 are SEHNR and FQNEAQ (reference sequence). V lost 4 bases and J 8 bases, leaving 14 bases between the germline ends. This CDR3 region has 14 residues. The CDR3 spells CASSSAGAREKLFF. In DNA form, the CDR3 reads TGTGCCAGCAGCTCGGCGGGGGCGCGAGAAAAACTGTTTTTT.

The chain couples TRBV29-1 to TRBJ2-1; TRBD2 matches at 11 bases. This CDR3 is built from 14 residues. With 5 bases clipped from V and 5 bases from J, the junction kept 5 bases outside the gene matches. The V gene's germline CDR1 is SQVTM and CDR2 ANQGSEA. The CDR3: CSVHTSGRNNEQFF. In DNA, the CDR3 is TGCAGCGTTCACACTAGCGGGAGAAACAATGAGCAGTTCTTC.

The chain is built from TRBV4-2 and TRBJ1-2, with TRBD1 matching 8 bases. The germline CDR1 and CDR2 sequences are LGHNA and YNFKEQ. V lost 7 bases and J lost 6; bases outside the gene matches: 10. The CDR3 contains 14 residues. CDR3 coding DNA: TGTGCCAGCACCGAAAGCGGACAGGGAGATGGCTACACCTTC. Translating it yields CASTESGQGDGYTF.

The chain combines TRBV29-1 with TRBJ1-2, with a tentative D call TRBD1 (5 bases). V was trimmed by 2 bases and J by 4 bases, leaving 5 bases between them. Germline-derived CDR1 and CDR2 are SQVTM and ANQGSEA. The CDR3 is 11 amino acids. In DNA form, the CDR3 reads TGCAGCGTTGAAAGGGGCTATGGCTACACCTTC. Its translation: CSVERGYGYTF.

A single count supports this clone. The CDR3 here is CASSGGLRGTEAFF. Written as DNA, the CDR3 is TGTGCCAGCAGCGGCGGACTGCGTGGTACTGAAGCTTTCTTT. This chain connects TRBV7-9 to TRBJ1-1, with D unclear. V lost 5 bases and J 5 bases, leaving 15 bases between the germline ends. Germline CDR1 is SEHNR and CDR2 is FQNEAQ (reference sequence). The CDR3 runs to 14 residues.